These 14 T cell receptor beta chains came from one sample sequenced in a study of blood T cell repertoires in COVID-19. Profiled with immunoSEQ multiplex PCR; TCRdb holds only in-frame clones, not every one. The data show 70,000 to 95,000 clones, about 89% seen once. The sequenced material came from peripheral blood. The receptors stem from a man between 45 and 60 years old with COVID-19, enrolled during active disease.

This sequence joins TRBV3-1 (or the pseudogene TRBV3-2) and TRBJ2-2; 11 nucleotides align to TRBD1. This CDR3 has 15 amino acids. Germline CDR1 reads LGHDT; CDR2 reads YNNKEL (reference sequence). Trimming took 5 bases from V and 7 from J; bases not matched to a gene: 6. CDR3 DNA sequence: TGTGCCAGCAGCGCCGGGACAGGGGGTCACGGGGAGCTGTTTTTT. Its protein is CASSAGTGGHGELFF.

The chain recombines TRBV5-4 with TRBJ1-1; TRBD1 matches 9 bases. The V gene end was trimmed by 4 bases and the J gene end by 1 base; junction bases not matched to a gene: 5. This CDR3 region has 15 residues. In germline, CDR1 is SGHNT, CDR2 YYREEE (reference sequence). The CDR3 DNA reads TGTGCCAGCAGCCCTAGGGACAGGGAGAACACTGAAGCTTTCTTT. Amino acid sequence: CASSPRDRENTEAFF.

The rearrangement links TRBV5-5 to TRBJ1-2; D gene uncertain. Trimming cost V 0 bases and J 2 bases, with 11 bases left between them. The CDR3 loop spans 15 amino acids. CDR1 SGHKS and CDR2 YYEKEE come from the germline V gene (reference sequence). DNA of the CDR3: TGTGCCAGCAGCTTGGAATGGCAGGCAAACTATGGCTACACCTTC. The encoded protein is CASSLEWQANYGYTF.

This clone was seen a handful of times. The chain employs TRBV7-9 and TRBJ1-5; D is ambiguous. Germline V lookup: CDR1 SEHNR, CDR2 FQNEAQ (reference sequence). Trimming took 3 bases from V and 3 from J, leaving 9 bases between them. CDR3 size: 14 residues. The CDR3 region is CASSFISDNQPQHF. Written as DNA, the CDR3 is TGTGCCAGCAGCTTTATCAGTGACAATCAGCCCCAGCATTTT.

This rearrangement joins TRBV6-5 to TRBJ1-1; 7 bases are a match to TRBD1. This CDR3 comprises 13 residues. Per germline, CDR1 MNHEY and CDR2 SVGAGI. V lost 7 bases to trimming and J lost 11 bases; unmatched junction nucleotides: 13. CDR3 coding DNA: TGTGCCAGCACCAAGACCGGGACAGTTCCCGCTTTCTTT. It translates to CASTKTGTVPAFF.

The CDR3 DNA reads TGTGCCAGCAGCCAAGATCCGGGACAGGGCCCCCCCCTCCACTTT. Translated, it gives CASSQDPGQGPPLHF. This chain links TRBV3-1 (or the pseudogene TRBV3-2) with TRBJ1-6, with 9 positions matching TRBD1. CDR3 length: 15 residues. CDR1 is LGHDT, CDR2 YNNKEL, per germline (reference sequence). After removal of 0 bases from V and 13 bases from J, the junction contained 7 bases not matched to a gene.

The chain has TRBV24-1 and TRBJ2-7; 7 nucleotides line up with TRBD2. J lost 2 bases, V lost 7 bases, and 1 base had no gene match. This CDR3 region has 12 residues. Germline CDR1 reads KGHDR; CDR2 reads SFDVKD. The CDR3 nucleotides read TGTGCCACCAGCGGGGGGACCTACGAGCAGTACTTC. Translated, it gives CATSGGTYEQYF.

This clone has just a few counts. This chain joins TRBV11-2 and TRBJ1-2, with 7 positions matching TRBD1. The ends lost 1 base at V and 8 bases at J; junction bases unmatched: 4. Per the germline V gene, CDR1 is SGHAT and CDR2 is FQNNGV. CDR3 length: 13 residues. In nucleotides, the CDR3 is TGTGCCAGCAGCTTAGGACAGGGTCAAGGCTACACCTTC. Amino acids: CASSLGQGQGYTF.

The rearrangement uses TRBV10-3 and TRBJ2-7; 9 bases are shared with TRBD1. After removal of 2 bases from V and 0 bases from J, the junction contained 14 bases not matched to a gene. Per germline, CDR1 ENHRY and CDR2 SYGVKD. The CDR3 is 19 residues long. The CDR3 nucleotides read TGTGCCATCAGTGAGCCGACGAAGCCCGGGACAGGGAGCTCCTACGAGCAGTACTTC. This gives the protein CAISEPTKPGTGSSYEQYF.

The chain links TRBV2 to TRBJ2-4; D is perhaps TRBD2 (6 bases). Germline-derived CDR1 and CDR2 are SNHLY and FYNNEI. The V gene lost 3 bases and the J gene lost 4 bases, with 13 bases spanning the gap. This CDR3 has 15 residues. Here the CDR3 reads CASSDAGRTKNIQYF. The CDR3, as DNA: TGTGCCAGCAGTGACGCAGGGAGGACAAAAAACATTCAGTACTTC.

This rearrangement joins TRBV24-1 to TRBJ2-1; unclear D gene. V was cut by 8 bases and J by 0 bases, with 7 bases left in between. CDR1 and CDR2 from the germline V gene are KGHDR and SFDVKD. The CDR3 is made up of 13 amino acids. CDR3 sequence reads: CATILDSYNEQFF. Here the CDR3 DNA reads TGTGCCACCATCTTAGACTCCTACAATGAGCAGTTCTTC.

The chain uses TRBV29-1 and TRBJ2-2, with 7 bases fitting TRBD1. Unmatched junction bases numbered 11, after V lost 7 bases and J lost 6 bases. The V gene's germline CDR1 is SQVTM and CDR2 ANQGSEA. There are 14 residues in the CDR3. CDR3 nucleotides: TGCAGCGCACGTACAGGGGATAGGGCCGGGGAGCTGTTTTTT. As protein: CSARTGDRAGELFF.

This clone was seen only once. V and J are TRBV27 and TRBJ2-2; unclear D gene. Germline lookup yields CDR1 MNHEY and CDR2 SMNVEV (reference sequence). V was shortened by 3 bases and J by 4 bases, with 12 bases between the two germline ends. The CDR3 is 15 residues long. The CDR3 bases are TGTGCCAGCAGTTTCGGGTTAATAGGCACCGGGGAGCTGTTTTTT. Amino acids: CASSFGLIGTGELFF.

This chain links TRBV9 with TRBJ2-2; the match to TRBD1 covers 7 bases. Germline V gene sequence: CDR1 SGDLS, CDR2 YYNGEE. CDR3 length: 16 amino acids. V lost 3 bases to trimming and J lost 4 bases; unmatched junction nucleotides: 9. CDR3 in amino acids: CASSATTGSGTGELFF. The CDR3 region has the DNA TGTGCCAGCAGCGCCACGACAGGGTCGGGCACCGGGGAGCTGTTTTTT.